Described below is a single T cell receptor beta chain sequence and its context. Germline lookup yields CDR1 PRHDT and CDR2 FYEKMQ (reference sequence). The CDR3 has 16 residues. V was clipped by 5 bases and J by 6 bases; unmatched bases: 9. Per the authors' pipeline: The assay estimated nucleated cells by amplifying reference gene primers. The method was immunoSEQ multiplex PCR; TCRdb's version includes in-frame clones alone and lacks a portion of them. The V and J calls and clone size are taken from that table; D and trimming were inferred from the DNA. Of about 73,000 clones detected, 82% appear once; the ten largest clones hold under 4.5%. This entry comes from a study of blood T cell repertoires in COVID-19. Study-wide background: Acute and convalescent COVID-19 specimens originated in the United States, Italy and Spain. Sample material is recorded as cDNA or gDNA derived from T cells, B-cell-depleted T cells, or PBMCs.

The TCR originated in a woman aged 60 to 75 with acute or convalescent COVID-19. The material sequenced was peripheral blood. J is TRBJ1-6 and V is TRBV13; 8 bases line up with TRBD1. DNA for the CDR3: TGTGCCAGCAGCCTCCGGACAGGGAGGTTTAATTCACCCCTCCACTTT. It translates to CASSLRTGRFNSPLHF.